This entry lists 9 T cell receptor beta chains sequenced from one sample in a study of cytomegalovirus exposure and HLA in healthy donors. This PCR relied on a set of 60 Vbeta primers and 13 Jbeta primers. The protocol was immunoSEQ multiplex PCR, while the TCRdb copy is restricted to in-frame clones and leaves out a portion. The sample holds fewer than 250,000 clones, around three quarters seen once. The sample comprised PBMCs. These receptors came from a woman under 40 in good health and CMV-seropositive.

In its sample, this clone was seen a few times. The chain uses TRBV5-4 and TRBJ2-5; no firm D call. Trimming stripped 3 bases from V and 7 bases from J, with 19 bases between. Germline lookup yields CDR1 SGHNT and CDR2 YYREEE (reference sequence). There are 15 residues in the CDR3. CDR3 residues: CASSSLTSVQLTQYF. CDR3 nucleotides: TGTGCCAGCAGCTCCCTTACATCCGTCCAATTGACCCAGTACTTC.

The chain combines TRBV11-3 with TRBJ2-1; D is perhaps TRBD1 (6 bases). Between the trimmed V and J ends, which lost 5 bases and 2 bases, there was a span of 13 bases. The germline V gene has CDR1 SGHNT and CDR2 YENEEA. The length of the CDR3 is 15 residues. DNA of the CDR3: TGTGCCAGCAGCCAGGGGCCGGAAACCTACAATGAGCAGTTCTTC. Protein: CASSQGPETYNEQFF.

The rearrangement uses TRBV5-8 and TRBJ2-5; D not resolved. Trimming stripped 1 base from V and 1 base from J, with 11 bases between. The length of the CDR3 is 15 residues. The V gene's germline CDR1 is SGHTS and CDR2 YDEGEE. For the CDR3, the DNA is TGTGCCAGCAGCTTGTATGCGGCCCTCCAAGAGACCCAGTACTTC. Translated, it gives CASSLYAALQETQYF.

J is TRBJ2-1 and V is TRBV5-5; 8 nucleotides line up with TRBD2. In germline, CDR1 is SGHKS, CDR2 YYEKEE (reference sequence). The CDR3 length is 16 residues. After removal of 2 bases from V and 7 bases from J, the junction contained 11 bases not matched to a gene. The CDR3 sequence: CASSFLRVSGVNEQFF. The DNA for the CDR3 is TGTGCCAGCAGCTTTCTCCGGGTTAGCGGGGTTAATGAGCAGTTCTTC.

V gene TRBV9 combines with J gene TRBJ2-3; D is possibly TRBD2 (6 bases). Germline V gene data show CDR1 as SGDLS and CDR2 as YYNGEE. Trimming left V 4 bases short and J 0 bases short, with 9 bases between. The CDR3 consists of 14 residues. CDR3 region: CASSSGTSTDTQYF. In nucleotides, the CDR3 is TGTGCCAGCAGCTCGGGGACTAGCACAGATACGCAGTATTTT.

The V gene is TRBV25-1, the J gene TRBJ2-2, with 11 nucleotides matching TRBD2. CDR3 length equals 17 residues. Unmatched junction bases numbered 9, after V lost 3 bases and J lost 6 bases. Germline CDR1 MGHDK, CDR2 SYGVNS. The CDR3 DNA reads TGTGCCAGCAGTGAGACTAGCGGGATCGAGACTCCCGGGGAGCTGTTTTTT. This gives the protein CASSETSGIETPGELFF.

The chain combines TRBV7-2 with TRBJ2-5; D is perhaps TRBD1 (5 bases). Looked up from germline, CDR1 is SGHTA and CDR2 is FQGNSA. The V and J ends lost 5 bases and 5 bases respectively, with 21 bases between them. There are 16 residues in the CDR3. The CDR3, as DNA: TGTGCCAGCAGCGACACCAGGGTCCCCGCTCCGGAGACCCAGTACTTC. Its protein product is CASSDTRVPAPETQYF.

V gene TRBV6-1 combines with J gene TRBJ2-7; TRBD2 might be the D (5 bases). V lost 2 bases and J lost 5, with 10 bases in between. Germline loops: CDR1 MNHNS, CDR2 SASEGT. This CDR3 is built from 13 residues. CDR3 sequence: CASSEFRGNEQYF. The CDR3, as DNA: TGTGCCAGCAGTGAATTCCGAGGGAACGAGCAGTACTTC.

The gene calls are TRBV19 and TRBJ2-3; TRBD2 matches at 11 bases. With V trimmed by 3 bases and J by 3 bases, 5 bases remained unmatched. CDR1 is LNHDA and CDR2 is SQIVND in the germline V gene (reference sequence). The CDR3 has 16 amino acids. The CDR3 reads CASSILAGGLTDTQYF. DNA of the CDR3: TGTGCCAGTAGTATCCTAGCGGGGGGCCTGACAGATACGCAGTATTTT.